What follows is one T cell receptor (beta chain) and its context. The data were taken from a study of shared clonotypes between healthy human individuals. About the research overall: Donors consisted of two women and three men between 18 and 49.

Trimming shortened V by 2 bases and J by 4 bases, and 15 bases separated the two germline ends. Germline V CDR1 and CDR2: LNHNV, YYDKDF (reference sequence). The length of the CDR3 is 16 residues. All donors were healthy HIV-negative adults lacking recent acute infections or vaccinations. As handled by the study authors: Filtering differed since immunoSEQ provided only junctions, with no quality scores. The repertoire was sequenced with immunoSEQ multiplex PCR; TCRdb's copy has only in-frame clones and lacks some. V and J calls and clone size are given by that table; D and trimming were obtained from the DNA. The data show about 470,000 clones, with 75% to 85% seen just once and less than 15% held by the top ten.

The TCR comes from a woman aged 40-49 years in good health. Some clones in this sample may be carry-over from other donors' samples. Sequencing was performed on PBMCs. The rearrangement links TRBV15 to TRBJ1-5; the D is unclear. This chain's CDR3 is CATSRQQQRSNQPQHF. The DNA of the CDR3 is TGTGCCACCAGCAGACAACAACAGAGATCTAATCAGCCCCAGCATTTT. The full variable domain, its missing parts supplied by reference TRBV15 and TRBJ1-5, is DAMVIQNPRYQVTQFGKPVTLSCSQTLNHNVMYWYQQKSSQAPKLLFHYYDKDFNNEADTPDNFQSRRPNTSFCFLDIRSPGLGDTAMYLCATSRQQQRSNQPQHFGDGTRLSIL.